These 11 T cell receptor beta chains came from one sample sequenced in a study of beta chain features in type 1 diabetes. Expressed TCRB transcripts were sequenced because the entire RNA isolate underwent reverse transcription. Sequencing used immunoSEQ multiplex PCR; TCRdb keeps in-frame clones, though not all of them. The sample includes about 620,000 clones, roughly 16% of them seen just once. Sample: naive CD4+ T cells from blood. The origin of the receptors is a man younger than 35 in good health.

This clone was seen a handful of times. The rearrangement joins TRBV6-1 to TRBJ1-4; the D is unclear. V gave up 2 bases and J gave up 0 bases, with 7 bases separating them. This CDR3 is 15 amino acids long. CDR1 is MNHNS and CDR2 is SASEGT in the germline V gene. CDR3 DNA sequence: TGTGCCAGCAGTGAATTAGGTGCAACTAATGAAAAACTGTTTTTT. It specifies CASSELGATNEKLFF.

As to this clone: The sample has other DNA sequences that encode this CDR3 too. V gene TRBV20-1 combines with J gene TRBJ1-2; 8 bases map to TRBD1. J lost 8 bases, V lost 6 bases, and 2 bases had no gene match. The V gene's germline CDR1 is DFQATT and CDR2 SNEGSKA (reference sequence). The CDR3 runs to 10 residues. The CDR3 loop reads CSATGDGYTF. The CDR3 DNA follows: TGCAGTGCGACAGGGGACGGCTACACCTTC.

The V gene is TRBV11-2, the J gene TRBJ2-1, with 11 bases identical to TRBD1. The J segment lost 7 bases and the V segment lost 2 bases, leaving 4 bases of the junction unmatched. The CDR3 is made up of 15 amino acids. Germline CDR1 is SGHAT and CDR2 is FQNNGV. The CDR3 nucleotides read TGTGCCAGCAGCTTATCCCGGGACAGGGGGAATGAGCAGTTCTTC. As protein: CASSLSRDRGNEQFF.

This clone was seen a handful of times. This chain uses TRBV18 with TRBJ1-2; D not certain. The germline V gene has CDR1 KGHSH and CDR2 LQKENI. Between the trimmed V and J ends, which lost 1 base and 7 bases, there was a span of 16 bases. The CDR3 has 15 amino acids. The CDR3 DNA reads TGTGCCAGCTCACCACTGAACAGTGCCGTGGGTGGCTACACCTTC. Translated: CASSPLNSAVGGYTF.

CDR3 coding DNA: TGCGCCAGCAGCCAAGATCTAGCGGGAGGGCCGTGGATGACCCAGTACTTC. Encoded protein: CASSQDLAGGPWMTQYF. The rearrangement uses TRBV4-3 and TRBJ2-5, with TRBD2 matching 12 bases. This CDR3 spans 17 amino acids. CDR1 LGHNA and CDR2 YSLEER come from the germline V gene. The V segment lost 0 bases and the J segment 7 bases; nucleotides outside the gene matches: 9.

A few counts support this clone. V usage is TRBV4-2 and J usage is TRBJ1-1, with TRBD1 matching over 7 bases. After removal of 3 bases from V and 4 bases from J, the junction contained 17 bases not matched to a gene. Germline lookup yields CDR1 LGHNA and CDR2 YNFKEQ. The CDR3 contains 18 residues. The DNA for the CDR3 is TGTGCCAGCAGCCACCTCAATCGACAGGGTATAGGAGGCACTGAAGCTTTCTTT. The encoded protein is CASSHLNRQGIGGTEAFF.

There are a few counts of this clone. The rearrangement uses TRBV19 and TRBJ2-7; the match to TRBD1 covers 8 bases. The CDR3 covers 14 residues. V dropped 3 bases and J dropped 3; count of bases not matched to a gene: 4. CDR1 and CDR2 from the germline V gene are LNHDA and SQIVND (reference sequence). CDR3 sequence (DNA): TGTGCCAGTAGTATTAGGACAGGGAGCTACGAGCAGTACTTC. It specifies CASSIRTGSYEQYF.

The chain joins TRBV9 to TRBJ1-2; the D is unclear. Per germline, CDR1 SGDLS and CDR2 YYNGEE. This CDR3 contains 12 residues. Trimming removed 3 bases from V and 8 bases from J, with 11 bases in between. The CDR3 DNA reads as TGTGCCAGCAGCGACCGTGGATACGGCTACACCTTC. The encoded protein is CASSDRGYGYTF.

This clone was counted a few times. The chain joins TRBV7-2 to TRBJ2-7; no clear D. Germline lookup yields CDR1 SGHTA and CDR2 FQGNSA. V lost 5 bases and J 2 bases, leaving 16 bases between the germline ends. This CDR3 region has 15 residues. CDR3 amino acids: CASSPHSTSTYEQYF. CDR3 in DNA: TGTGCCAGCAGCCCACACTCGACAAGCACCTACGAGCAGTACTTC.

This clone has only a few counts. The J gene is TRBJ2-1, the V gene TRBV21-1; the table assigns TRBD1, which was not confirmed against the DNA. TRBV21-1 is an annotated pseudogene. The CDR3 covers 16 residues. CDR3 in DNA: TGTGCCAGCAGCAAAGTTGAGCAAGGGGTCTACAATGAGCAGTTCTTC. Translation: CASSKVEQGVYNEQFF.

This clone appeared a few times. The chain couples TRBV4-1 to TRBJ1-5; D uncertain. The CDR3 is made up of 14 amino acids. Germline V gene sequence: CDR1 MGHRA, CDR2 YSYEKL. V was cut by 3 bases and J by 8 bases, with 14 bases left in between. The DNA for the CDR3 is TGCGCCAGCAGCCATCAGTTATTGAGGGAGCCCCAGCATTTT. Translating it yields CASSHQLLREPQHF.